These 29 T cell receptor beta chains came from one sample sequenced in a study of identical twins. Using its own MiXCR run on the 5' RACE reads, TCRdb lists one record per CDR3 protein. The sample yields about 720,000 distinct CDR3 sequences, roughly 18% seen once. These sequences were also reported in another study, on T cells expressing NK-cell markers.

The sequencing sample was made of PBMCs. These receptors came from a woman younger than 35 in good health.

Only a few counts were recorded for this clonotype. The CDR3 DNA reads TGTGCCAGCAGCTGGCAAGGGGACTATGGCTACACCTTC. It encodes CASSWQGDYGYTF. The chain is built from TRBV7-9 and TRBJ1-2; a possible D gene is TRBD1 (5 bases). This CDR3 contains 13 residues. Germline values: CDR1 SEHNR, CDR2 FQNEAQ (reference sequence). V was pared by 4 bases and J by 3 bases, with 9 bases between.

V and J are TRBV20-1 and TRBJ2-7; a possible D gene is TRBD2 (6 bases). This CDR3 region has 14 residues. The V end lost 3 bases, the J end lost 7 bases, and 19 bases lay between the germline ends. Germline assignment: CDR1 DFQATT and CDR2 SNEGSKA (reference sequence). Here the CDR3 DNA reads TGCAGTGCTAGGGATACTAGGAGGGCGTGGGAGCAGTACTTC. This encodes CSARDTRRAWEQYF.

V is TRBV9 and J is TRBJ2-2, with TRBD1 identical over 8 bases. V gave up 4 bases and J gave up 3 bases; unmatched junction bases: 14. Germline V gives CDR1 SGDLS, CDR2 YYNGEE. The CDR3 spans 18 residues. The CDR3 loop reads CASSFDPSGQEHTGELFF. CDR3 nucleotide sequence: TGTGCCAGCAGCTTCGACCCTTCGGGACAGGAACACACCGGGGAGCTGTTTTTT. The full variable domain, in which reference TRBV9 and TRBJ2-2 provide the parts outside the CDR3, is DSGVTQTPKHLITATGQRVTLRCSPRSGDLSVYWYQQSLDQGLQFLIQYYNGEERAKGNILERFSAQQFPDLHSELNLSSLELGDSALYFCASSFDPSGQEHTGELFFGEGSRLTVL.

The chain couples TRBV6-1 to TRBJ1-1; D is perhaps TRBD1 (6 bases). The germline V gene encodes CDR1 MNHNS and CDR2 SASEGT. The V gene lost 8 bases and the J gene lost 5 bases, with 21 bases spanning the gap. The CDR3 consists of 15 residues. The CDR3 region has the DNA TGTGCCAGCCGGGGGGAGGGGGGGCGTCGAACTGAAGCTTTCTTT. Its translation is CASRGEGGRRTEAFF.

The table lists this clonotype with a count of one. The chain is built from TRBV12-3 or TRBV12-4 and TRBJ1-5, with 9 positions matching TRBD1. The CDR3 consists of 15 residues. J gave up 2 bases and V 4 bases, and 3 bases lay outside the gene matches. The chain's CDR3 is CASSWDRERNQPQHF. CDR3 bases: TGTGCCAGCAGTTGGGACAGGGAGCGCAATCAGCCCCAGCATTTT.

This clonotype has a handful of counts. The DNA of the CDR3 is TGTGCCACCAGTGGTACGACCGGACTGGTCCAGTTCTTC. Translated: CATSGTTGLVQFF. The rearrangement uses TRBV24-1 and TRBJ2-1; possibly TRBD2 for D (5 bases). Germline CDR1 and CDR2: KGHDR and SFDVKD. This CDR3 contains 13 residues. V dropped 5 bases and J dropped 13 bases, with 17 bases sitting between them.

The rearrangement joins TRBV12-3 or TRBV12-4 to TRBJ1-5; no definite D call. This CDR3 contains 13 residues. Deletions cut 2 bases from V and 8 bases from J, with 10 bases between. The CDR3 loop reads CASSLPPAEPQHF. The CDR3 DNA is TGTGCCAGCAGTTTACCCCCCGCGGAGCCCCAGCATTTT.

This clonotype was observed many times. V and J are TRBV12-3 or TRBV12-4 and TRBJ1-1, with TRBD1 identical over 7 bases. The length of the CDR3 is 12 residues. J lost 7 bases, V lost 5 bases, and 4 bases had no gene match. CDR3 nucleotide sequence: TGTGCCAGCAGTCCGGGACAGTTTGAAGCTTTCTTT. It specifies CASSPGQFEAFF.

The chain couples TRBV19 to TRBJ1-2, with D tentatively TRBD1 (5 bases). Trimming left V 5 bases short and J 8 bases short, with 15 bases between. There are 13 residues in the CDR3. The germline V gene encodes CDR1 LNHDA and CDR2 SQIVND (reference sequence). The CDR3 coding sequence is TGTGCCAGTAGTCCAGGGAGGGGAGAAGGCTACACCTTC. Amino acid sequence: CASSPGRGEGYTF. Drawing the rest from reference TRBV19 and TRBJ1-2, the complete variable domain is DGGITQSPKYLFRKEGQNVTLSCEQNLNHDAMYWYRQDPGQGLRLIYYSQIVNDFQKGDIAEGYSVSREKKESFPLTVTSAQKNPTAFYLCASSPGRGEGYTFGSGTRLTVV.

The sample holds a few counts of this clonotype. The chain combines TRBV29-1 with TRBJ2-7; perhaps D is TRBD1 or TRBD2 (5 bases each). Germline values: CDR1 SQVTM, CDR2 ANQGSEA. The CDR3 sequence is 13 residues long. The germline V and J ends were trimmed by 7 bases and 0 bases, with 13 bases remaining between them. The CDR3, as DNA: TGCAGCGGTATAGGGGACGCCTCCTACGAGCAGTACTTC. It yields the protein CSGIGDASYEQYF.

Only one count was recorded for this clonotype. A junction boundary mismatches the germline segment, possibly from a read error. The chain is built from TRBV4-3 and TRBJ2-1, with D possibly being TRBD2 (6 bases). There are 14 residues in the CDR3. In germline, CDR1 is LGHNA, CDR2 YSLEER. CDR3 nucleotide sequence: TGCGCCACCAGCCAACGCAGGGAGGAGGGTGAGCAGTTCTTC. This encodes CATSQRREEGEQFF.

J is TRBJ1-1 and V is TRBV6-1, with 9 bases identical to TRBD1. The ends lost 8 bases at V and 3 bases at J; junction bases unmatched: 10. This CDR3 region has 15 residues. Germline CDR1 MNHNS, CDR2 SASEGT. CDR3 sequence: CASYRGRVKDTEAFF. CDR3 nucleotide sequence: TGTGCCAGCTACAGGGGGCGAGTAAAGGACACTGAAGCTTTCTTT.

The chain joins TRBV18 to TRBJ2-1; possible D gene TRBD2, 6 bases. CDR1 is KGHSH and CDR2 is LQKENI in the germline V gene. This CDR3 is built from 16 residues. V was shortened by 0 bases and J by 5 bases, with 14 bases between the two germline ends. Written as DNA, the CDR3 is TGTGCCAGCTCACCACCGGGGAGGAATCCCCACAATGAGCAGTTCTTC. Residues: CASSPPGRNPHNEQFF.

This clonotype appeared a few times. The chain joins TRBV9 to TRBJ2-7; 10 bases match TRBD2. V shed 2 bases and J 4 bases; nucleotides not matched to a gene: 6. Germline V lookup: CDR1 SGDLS, CDR2 YYNGEE. This CDR3 contains 15 residues. This chain's CDR3 is CASSVFGTSEYEQYF. CDR3 bases: TGTGCCAGCAGCGTCTTCGGGACTAGCGAGTACGAGCAGTACTTC.

This clonotype occurred a few times. The gene calls are TRBV7-2 and TRBJ2-5; D is undetermined. The CDR3 consists of 13 residues. Germline V lookup: CDR1 SGHTA, CDR2 FQGNSA. Trimming pared 4 bases from V and 6 bases from J, leaving 12 bases between. This CDR3 reads CASSSYPQQTQYF. The CDR3 DNA is TGTGCCAGCAGCTCGTACCCCCAGCAGACCCAGTACTTC.

The chain recombines TRBV23-1 with TRBJ1-2, with 10 bases lining up with TRBD1. TRBV23-1 is annotated as an ORF whose role is uncertain. CDR3 length equals 15 residues. V shed 3 bases, J shed 8 bases, and the junction held 9 bases outside the gene matches. In nucleotides, the CDR3 is TGCGCCAGCAGTCATAGGGACAGGGGAAGTGAAGGCTACACCTTC. Translation gives CASSHRDRGSEGYTF.

This clonotype was recorded a few times. The genes are TRBV7-2 and TRBJ2-7, with D maybe TRBD2 (5 bases). V was cut by 8 bases and J by 0 bases, with 14 bases left in between. The CDR3 covers 14 residues. CDR1 is SGHTA and CDR2 is FQGNSA in the germline V gene. The CDR3 loop reads CASSGETSSYEQYF. CDR3 in DNA: TGTGCCAGCTCTGGGGAGACGAGCTCCTACGAGCAGTACTTC.

The chain combines TRBV6-2 or TRBV6-3 with TRBJ1-1; D is possibly TRBD1 (6 bases). The CDR3 totals 15 residues. Trimming pared 2 bases from V and 4 bases from J, leaving 14 bases between. Germline V lookup: CDR1 MNHEY, CDR2 SVGEGT. Here the CDR3 reads CASSYGPGAITEAFF. Here the CDR3 DNA reads TGTGCCAGCAGTTACGGTCCGGGGGCGATCACTGAAGCTTTCTTT.

The table lists this clonotype with a few counts. The rearrangement uses TRBV5-1 and TRBJ2-7, with 11 positions matching TRBD1. V was pared by 4 bases and J by 6 bases, with 6 bases of the junction left unmatched. The CDR3 totals 14 residues. In germline, CDR1 is SGHRS, CDR2 YFSETQ. CDR3 sequence: CASSASDRGREQYF. The CDR3 bases are TGCGCCAGCAGCGCCTCGGACAGGGGGCGCGAGCAGTACTTC.

The V and J genes are TRBV3-1 and TRBJ2-3; perhaps TRBD2 as D (5 bases). Trimming left V 2 bases short and J 2 bases short, with 11 bases between. Germline CDR1 is LGHDT and CDR2 is YNNKEL (reference sequence). There are 15 residues in the CDR3. CDR3 in DNA: TGTGCCAGCAGCCAACCGGGATCCTACACAGATACGCAGTATTTT. Translating gives CASSQPGSYTDTQYF.

There are many counts of this clonotype. The chain joins TRBV5-1 to TRBJ2-3, with 14 bases lining up with TRBD2. V lost 4 bases to trimming and J lost 5 bases; unmatched junction nucleotides: 9. The germline gives CDR1 SGHRS, CDR2 YFSETQ. The CDR3 loop spans 17 amino acids. The CDR3 sequence: CASSLLGTSGGGDTQYF. In DNA, the CDR3 is TGCGCCAGCAGCCTACTAGGGACTAGCGGGGGTGGAGATACGCAGTATTTT.

V gene TRBV12-3 or TRBV12-4 combines with J gene TRBJ2-6, with TRBD2 matching 15 bases. The CDR3 sequence is 19 residues long. Trimming cost V 7 bases and J 3 bases; bases outside gene matches: 10. The CDR3 nucleotides read TGTGCCAGCACCTCCGGGACTAGCGGGGGGTTGGTTGGGGCCAACGTCCTGACTTTC. Translating it yields CASTSGTSGGLVGANVLTF.

This clonotype appeared a few times. The CDR3 protein is CSAFLPYEQYF. For the CDR3, the DNA is TGCAGTGCTTTCCTTCCTTACGAGCAGTACTTC. The genes are TRBV20-1 and TRBJ2-7; D is uncertain. The CDR3 covers 11 residues. The V and J ends lost 5 bases and 4 bases respectively, with 9 bases between them. Germline CDR1 reads DFQATT; CDR2 reads SNEGSKA (reference sequence).

The V and J genes are TRBV12-5 and TRBJ2-1; D gene uncertain. V lost 7 bases to trimming and J lost 9 bases, with 7 bases between them. The CDR3 has 10 amino acids. The germline gives CDR1 LGHNT, CDR2 FRNRAP. As DNA, the CDR3 is TGTGCTAGTGAACCGGGTGAGCAGTTCTTC. It encodes CASEPGEQFF.

V and J are TRBV4-1 and TRBJ2-5; the match to TRBD2 covers 7 bases. The trim removed 1 base at V and 5 bases at J, leaving 22 bases unmatched. The CDR3 length is 20 residues. The germline CDR1 and CDR2 sequences are MGHRA and YSYEKL. CDR3 DNA: TGCGCCAGCAGCCAAGCGTCTGGGGAGTTCGGCCGAGCGGGGATGGAGACCCAGTACTTC. Translation gives CASSQASGEFGRAGMETQYF.

Only a few counts were recorded for this clonotype. The chain has TRBV12-3 or TRBV12-4 and TRBJ2-3; D is unclear. This CDR3 region has 13 residues. V dropped 5 bases and J dropped 7 bases, with 13 bases sitting between them. As DNA, the CDR3 is TGTGCCAGCAGTCCGGACGACGGATATACGCAGTATTTT. It translates to CASSPDDGYTQYF.

This clonotype appeared a few times. The chain is built from TRBV19 and TRBJ2-2; no clear D. Germline CDR1 LNHDA, CDR2 SQIVND (reference sequence). The CDR3 extends over 9 amino acids. The V end was cut by 8 bases, the J end by 10 bases, with 5 bases between. CDR3 residues: CASPLELFF. Here the CDR3 DNA reads TGTGCCAGTCCGTTGGAGCTGTTTTTT.

This clonotype was observed a handful of times. The V and J genes are TRBV27 and TRBJ2-7; D gene uncertain. The germline gives CDR1 MNHEY, CDR2 SMNVEV (reference sequence). The CDR3 is 15 amino acids. Trimming stripped 2 bases from V and 0 bases from J, with 11 bases between. The chain's CDR3 is CASSLVSGLSYEQYF. CDR3 coding DNA: TGTGCCAGCAGTTTAGTTTCCGGGCTCTCCTACGAGCAGTACTTC.

This clonotype has just a few counts. The V call is TRBV20-1, the J call TRBJ2-5, with D unclear. The germline gives CDR1 DFQATT, CDR2 SNEGSKA (reference sequence). The CDR3 contains 13 residues. Trimming stripped 6 bases from V and 0 bases from J, with 11 bases between. CDR3 in DNA: TGCAGTGCCCCGGCCCCATACCAAGAGACCCAGTACTTC. It specifies CSAPAPYQETQYF.